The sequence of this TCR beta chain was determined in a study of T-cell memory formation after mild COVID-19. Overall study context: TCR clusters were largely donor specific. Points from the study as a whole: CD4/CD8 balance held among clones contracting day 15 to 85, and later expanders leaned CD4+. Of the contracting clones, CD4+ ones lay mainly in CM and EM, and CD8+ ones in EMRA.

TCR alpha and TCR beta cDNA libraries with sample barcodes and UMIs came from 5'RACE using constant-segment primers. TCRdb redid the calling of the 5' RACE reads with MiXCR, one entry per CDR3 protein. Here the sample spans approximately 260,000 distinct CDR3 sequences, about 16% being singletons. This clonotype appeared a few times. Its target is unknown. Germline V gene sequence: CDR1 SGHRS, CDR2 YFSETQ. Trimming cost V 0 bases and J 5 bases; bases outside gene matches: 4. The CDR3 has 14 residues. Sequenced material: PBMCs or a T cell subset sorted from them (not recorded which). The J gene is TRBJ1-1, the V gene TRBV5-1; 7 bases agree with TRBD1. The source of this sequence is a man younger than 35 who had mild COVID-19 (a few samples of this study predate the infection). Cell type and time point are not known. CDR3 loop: CASSLVGGETEAFF. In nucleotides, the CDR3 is TGCGCCAGCAGCTTGGTAGGGGGCGAAACTGAAGCTTTCTTT.